These 24 T cell receptor beta chains originate from one sample sequenced in a study of T-cell memory formation after mild COVID-19. MiXCR, applied by TCRdb to the 5' RACE reads, yields one record per CDR3 protein. The table has 100,000 to 120,000 distinct CDR3 sequences, around a fifth seen once. The specimen sequenced was PBMCs or a T cell subset sorted from them (not recorded which). The receptors derive from a man aged 18 to 30 who had mild COVID-19 (a few samples of this study predate the infection). Cell type and time point are not known.

This clonotype was picked up many times. The chain couples TRBV2 to TRBJ2-5; 8 bases agree with TRBD1. With 3 bases clipped from V and 2 bases from J, the junction kept 5 bases outside the gene matches. CDR3 size: 15 residues. Germline CDR1 and CDR2: SNHLY and FYNNEI. The DNA of the CDR3 is TGTGCCAGCAGTGATTCTTGGACAGGGCAAGAGACCCAGTACTTC. It yields the protein CASSDSWTGQETQYF.

The J gene is TRBJ1-5, the V gene TRBV19, with D possibly TRBD1 on 6 matching bases. Trimming stripped 5 bases from V and 6 bases from J, with 17 bases between. The CDR3 runs to 15 residues. CDR1 LNHDA and CDR2 SQIVND come from the germline V gene (reference sequence). The CDR3 coding sequence is TGTGCCAGTAGTGATAGGACAGAACATAGTCAGCCCCAGCATTTT. It translates to CASSDRTEHSQPQHF.

This clonotype has ten or more counts. V and J are TRBV7-2 and TRBJ2-3; possible D gene TRBD1, 5 bases. CDR1 SGHTA and CDR2 FQGNSA come from the germline V gene. The CDR3 has 13 amino acids. Trimming removed 6 bases at V and 8 bases at J, with 15 bases between. The CDR3, as DNA: TGTGCCAGCAGGTCATCTAACCAGGGTACGCAGTATTTT. This sequence encodes CASRSSNQGTQYF. Filled out from reference TRBV7-2 and TRBJ2-3, the complete variable domain reads GAGVSQSPSNKVTEKGKDVELRCDPISGHTALYWYRQSLGQGLEFLIYFQGNSAPDKSGLPSDRFSAERTGGSVSTLTIQRTQQEDSAVYLCASRSSNQGTQYFGPGTRLTVL.

This clonotype was counted a few times. The chain is built from TRBV4-3 and TRBJ2-3; no clear D gene. Germline values: CDR1 LGHNA, CDR2 YSLEER. The CDR3 is 14 amino acids. V was trimmed by 3 bases and J by 5 bases, leaving 12 bases between them. CDR3 region: CASSQGLLRDTQYF. CDR3 DNA sequence: TGCGCCAGCAGCCAGGGCCTACTTAGAGATACGCAGTATTTT.

This clonotype qualifies as large. The chain combines TRBV7-8 with TRBJ2-2; D ambiguous. Germline CDR1 and CDR2: SGHVS and FQNEAQ. The length of the CDR3 is 14 residues. Trimming shortened V by 5 bases and J by 0 bases, and 7 bases separated the two germline ends. DNA for the CDR3: TGTGCCAGCAGCGCAGTCGCGAACACCGGGGAGCTGTTTTTT. It specifies CASSAVANTGELFF.

This clonotype was detected a few times. The chain has TRBV5-1 and TRBJ2-2; D is possibly TRBD1 or TRBD2 (5 bases each). V was trimmed by 5 bases and J by 0 bases, leaving 14 bases between them. This CDR3 has 16 residues. Germline V CDR1 and CDR2: SGHRS, YFSETQ. The CDR3 sequence: CASRRNRGANTGELFF. The CDR3 DNA follows: TGCGCCAGCAGACGGAATCGGGGCGCGAACACCGGGGAGCTGTTTTTT.

V and J are TRBV4-3 and TRBJ1-5; D possibly corresponds to TRBD1 (5 bases). Per the germline V gene, CDR1 is LGHNA and CDR2 is YSLEER. The length of the CDR3 is 14 residues. V lost 0 bases and J 6 bases, leaving 9 bases between the germline ends. The DNA for the CDR3 is TGCGCCAGCAGCCAAGACGGCGGGGCTCAGCCCCAGCATTTT. It codes for CASSQDGGAQPQHF.

A few counts support this clonotype. The CDR3 here is CASSYGDSPLHF. CDR3 in DNA: TGTGCCAGCAGTTACGGGGATTCACCCCTCCACTTT. The chain employs TRBV6-2 or TRBV6-3 and TRBJ1-6; D is undetermined. In germline, CDR1 is MNHEY, CDR2 SVGEGT. Trimming pared 2 bases from V and 8 bases from J, leaving 4 bases between. CDR3 length: 12 amino acids.

The CDR3 DNA follows: TGTGCCAGCAGTTTTAACCCTCGCATACTATCCTACGAGCAGTACTTC. Translating it yields CASSFNPRILSYEQYF. The V and J genes are TRBV12-3 or TRBV12-4 and TRBJ2-7; D remains ambiguous. The CDR3 has 16 amino acids. V was cut by 3 bases and J by 1 base, with 16 bases left in between.

This clonotype was counted at least ten times. V and J are TRBV4-1 and TRBJ2-7; D not certain. The V end lost 1 base, the J end lost 6 bases, and 10 bases lay between the germline ends. Germline CDR1 is MGHRA and CDR2 is YSYEKL. CDR3 length: 13 amino acids. The DNA of the CDR3 is TGCGCCAGCAGCCAAGTTATACATGGCGAGCAGTACGTC. It specifies CASSQVIHGEQYV.

There are a few counts of this clonotype. The chain has TRBV12-3 or TRBV12-4 and TRBJ2-3, with 8 positions matching TRBD2. The V gene end was trimmed by 5 bases and the J gene end by 6 bases; junction bases not matched to a gene: 7. The CDR3 runs to 14 residues. The CDR3 coding sequence is TGTGCCAGCAGTGCTAGCGGGCTTTGGGATACGCAGTATTTT. This sequence encodes CASSASGLWDTQYF.

This clonotype was detected only a few times. CDR3 sequence reads: CASSGTAGGTNEQFF. DNA of the CDR3: TGTGCCAGCAGCGGAACAGCGGGGGGAACGAATGAGCAGTTCTTC. The chain is built from TRBV7-8 and TRBJ2-1, with TRBD2 identical over 9 bases. The CDR3 consists of 15 residues. V lost 5 bases to trimming and J lost 7 bases; unmatched junction nucleotides: 9. Germline V gene sequence: CDR1 SGHVS, CDR2 FQNEAQ.

This clonotype came up a few times. The V and J genes are TRBV28 and TRBJ2-7; TRBD1 agrees at 10 bases. Per the germline V gene, CDR1 is MDHEN and CDR2 is SYDVKM. The CDR3 is made up of 14 amino acids. Trimming cost V 3 bases and J 8 bases; bases outside gene matches: 7. CDR3 DNA sequence: TGTGCCAGCAGTTTTAGGACAGGGGGTAAAAAGCAGTACGTC. Protein: CASSFRTGGKKQYV.

This clonotype was counted a few times. The gene calls are TRBV3-1 and TRBJ2-1; 7 bases map to TRBD1. In germline, CDR1 is LGHDT, CDR2 YNNKEL (reference sequence). The CDR3 runs to 13 residues. V was pared by 8 bases and J by 6 bases, with 7 bases of the junction left unmatched. DNA of the CDR3: TGTGCCAGCTCTCGGACAGGCTTCAATGAGCAGTTCTTC. Translated, it gives CASSRTGFNEQFF.

This clonotype was picked up a small number of times. The V and J genes are TRBV7-9 and TRBJ2-7, with a weak D call TRBD2 (6 bases). The germline gives CDR1 SEHNR, CDR2 FQNEAQ (reference sequence). The CDR3 is 18 amino acids. V lost 1 base to trimming and J lost 1 base, with 20 bases between them. In DNA form, the CDR3 reads TGTGCCAGCAGCTTAGGCCCCGAGTTTCGGGGGATGTCCTACGAGCAGTACTTC. It translates to CASSLGPEFRGMSYEQYF.

The chain carries TRBV12-3 or TRBV12-4 and TRBJ1-2, with D unresolved. This CDR3 contains 12 residues. The V gene lost 5 bases and the J gene lost 8 bases, with 12 bases spanning the gap. CDR3 bases: TGTGCCAGCAGTCCCGTAACCGGAGGCTACACCTTC. This translates into CASSPVTGGYTF.

CDR3 residues: CASRPTDSNQPQHF. The CDR3 DNA reads as TGTGCCAGCAGACCCACAGATAGCAATCAGCCCCAGCATTTT. V usage is TRBV7-2 and J usage is TRBJ1-5; D gene uncertain. The V gene's germline CDR1 is SGHTA and CDR2 FQGNSA. This CDR3 spans 14 amino acids. Trimming removed 6 bases at V and 0 bases at J, with 9 bases between.

V gene TRBV6-4 combines with J gene TRBJ2-3; 8 bases align to TRBD1. The V gene end was trimmed by 0 bases and the J gene end by 3 bases; junction bases not matched to a gene: 2. This CDR3 contains 15 residues. Per the germline V gene, CDR1 is MRHNA and CDR2 is SNTAGT. The CDR3 loop reads CASSDSQGATDTQYF. DNA for the CDR3: TGTGCCAGCAGTGACTCTCAGGGGGCAACAGATACGCAGTATTTT.

This chain uses TRBV12-3 or TRBV12-4 with TRBJ1-5; D is perhaps TRBD1 (5 bases). The CDR3 spans 14 residues. The V end lost 3 bases, the J end lost 1 base, and 7 bases lay between the germline ends. This chain's CDR3 is CASSFEGSNQPQHF. The CDR3 bases are TGTGCCAGCAGTTTCGAGGGGAGCAATCAGCCCCAGCATTTT.

The rearrangement links TRBV12-3 or TRBV12-4 to TRBJ2-5; 10 nucleotides align to TRBD2. V was pared by 4 bases and J by 2 bases, with 4 bases of the junction left unmatched. The CDR3 has 15 residues. The CDR3 here is CASSSGLAYQETQYF. The CDR3 coding sequence is TGTGCCAGCAGTTCGGGACTAGCGTATCAAGAGACCCAGTACTTC.

The sample holds a few counts of this clonotype. This chain joins TRBV19 and TRBJ1-6, with D possibly matching TRBD1 (5 bases). The CDR3 length is 15 residues. Germline V lookup: CDR1 LNHDA, CDR2 SQIVND (reference sequence). With 1 base removed from V and 10 bases from J, the gap between germline ends came to 14 bases. The CDR3 DNA is TGTGCCAGTAGTATAGTCGGGACCGGAGAGTCACCCCTCCACTTT. Translation: CASSIVGTGESPLHF.

This chain joins TRBV7-6 and TRBJ2-5; a possible D gene is TRBD2 (5 bases). Per germline, CDR1 SGHVS and CDR2 FNYEAQ. CDR3 size: 17 residues. Deletions cut 0 bases from V and 1 base from J, with 15 bases between. This chain's CDR3 is CASSLAPPPRVQETQYF. For the CDR3, the DNA is TGTGCCAGCAGCTTAGCGCCACCTCCGAGGGTCCAAGAGACCCAGTACTTC.

This clonotype was detected many times. The chain is built from TRBV5-5 and TRBJ2-1; the match to TRBD2 covers 10 bases. This CDR3 contains 15 residues. Germline CDR1 is SGHKS and CDR2 is YYEKEE (reference sequence). Trimming took 3 bases from V and 4 from J; bases not matched to a gene: 4. This CDR3 is CASSYRTSGYNEQFF. The CDR3 nucleotides are TGTGCCAGCAGCTACCGGACTAGCGGATACAATGAGCAGTTCTTC.

V is TRBV11-2 and J is TRBJ2-7; D is tentatively TRBD1 or TRBD2 (5 bases each). V gave up 3 bases and J gave up 2 bases, with 8 bases separating them. Germline V gene lookup returns CDR1 SGHAT and CDR2 FQNNGV. The CDR3 sequence is 13 residues long. CDR3 nucleotide sequence: TGTGCCAGCAGCTTTGGGACCCCCTACGAGCAGTACGTC. Protein: CASSFGTPYEQYV.